One and the same sample provided the 31 T cell receptor beta chains below, sequenced in a study of PD-1 blockade in classical Hodgkin lymphoma. The protocol was immunoSEQ multiplex PCR, while the TCRdb copy is restricted to in-frame clones and leaves out a portion. This repertoire shows over 3,500 clones, roughly 79% found once; its top ten account for 5.5% to 6.5%. All patients relapsed after autologous stem cell transplantation, and brentuximab vedotin exposure varied. Purification of CD4+ T cells from thawed PBMCs was performed via magnetic negative selection. Sequences were derived from CD4+ T cells from blood, sampled at baseline. The receptors come from a human donor with classical Hodgkin lymphoma.

This chain connects TRBV6-5 to TRBJ1-1; 7 nucleotides align to TRBD1. J gave up 4 bases and V 7 bases, and 12 bases lay outside the gene matches. CDR1 MNHEY and CDR2 SVGAGI come from the germline V gene. This CDR3 contains 15 residues. The CDR3 sequence: CASTEGPGGGTEAFF. Here the CDR3 DNA reads TGTGCCAGCACGGAGGGGCCAGGGGGAGGCACTGAAGCTTTCTTT.

V is TRBV7-6 and J is TRBJ1-2; 9 bases agree with TRBD1. The V gene's germline CDR1 is SGHVS and CDR2 FNYEAQ. The CDR3 totals 12 residues. V was clipped by 5 bases and J by 13 bases; unmatched bases: 8. The CDR3 loop reads CASSPHRGLFTF. The CDR3 coding sequence is TGTGCCAGCAGCCCCCACAGGGGGCTTTTCACCTTC.

The chain couples TRBV18 to TRBJ2-1; 13 bases are shared with TRBD2. The germline V gene encodes CDR1 KGHSH and CDR2 LQKENI. V lost 3 bases, J lost 9 bases, and 8 bases stayed unmatched. The CDR3 sequence is 16 residues long. CDR3 coding DNA: TGTGCCAGCTCACCCTCTACTAGCGGGGGGGCCGGTGAGCAGTTCTTC. Translated: CASSPSTSGGAGEQFF.

This clone has a handful of counts. The chain links TRBV6-1 to TRBJ2-5; 8 positions match TRBD2. CDR1 is MNHNS and CDR2 is SASEGT in the germline V gene. This CDR3 has 15 residues. J lost 6 bases, V lost 0 bases, and 6 bases had no gene match. Written as DNA, the CDR3 is TGTGCCAGCAGTGAAGCTTCGGGGGGGGGACAGACCCAGTACTTC. Residues: CASSEASGGGQTQYF.

The table lists this clone with a count of one. The chain joins TRBV5-1 to TRBJ1-1; no clear D gene. The germline V and J ends were trimmed by 2 bases and 1 base, with 9 bases remaining between them. There are 14 residues in the CDR3. Germline values: CDR1 SGHRS, CDR2 YFSETQ. The chain's CDR3 is CASSLQTSNTEAFF. In DNA, the CDR3 is TGCGCCAGCAGCTTACAAACCTCGAACACTGAAGCTTTCTTT.

This clone has only a few counts. The V gene is TRBV2, the J gene TRBJ1-6; no clear D gene. The CDR3 contains 15 residues. CDR1 is SNHLY and CDR2 is FYNNEI in the germline V gene. V was pared by 2 bases and J by 7 bases, with 12 bases between. CDR3 DNA sequence: TGTGCCAGCAGTGAATATGGCAGGTGGAATTCACCCCTCCACTTT. Encoded protein: CASSEYGRWNSPLHF.

V usage is TRBV11-1 and J usage is TRBJ1-2; 8 bases are shared with TRBD1. This CDR3 is built from 13 residues. Trimming at V came to 5 bases and at J to 8 bases, leaving 7 bases not matched to a gene. Looked up from germline, CDR1 is SGHAT and CDR2 is FQDESV (reference sequence). CDR3 amino acids: CASSQEQGEGYTF. The CDR3 DNA reads as TGTGCCAGCAGCCAAGAACAGGGGGAGGGCTACACCTTC.

This chain joins TRBV7-8 and TRBJ1-1; no reliable D call. Per the germline V gene, CDR1 is SGHVS and CDR2 is FQNEAQ. The germline V and J ends were trimmed by 3 bases and 1 base, with 6 bases remaining between them. CDR3 length equals 13 residues. This CDR3 reads CASSFWQNTEAFF. The CDR3, as DNA: TGTGCCAGCAGCTTCTGGCAGAACACTGAAGCTTTCTTT.

The chain couples TRBV4-3 to TRBJ1-2; D is uncertain. This CDR3 region has 14 residues. Germline CDR1 is LGHNA and CDR2 is YSLEER. The V end was cut by 1 base, the J end by 8 bases, with 14 bases between. The CDR3 is CASSQVLGGRGYTF. The CDR3 region has the DNA TGCGCCAGCAGCCAAGTCTTGGGAGGGAGAGGCTACACCTTC.

This rearrangement joins TRBV10-3 to TRBJ2-4; 10 bases are a match to TRBD1. Germline V gene sequence: CDR1 ENHRY, CDR2 SYGVKD. Trimming took 6 bases from V and 3 from J; bases not matched to a gene: 5. The CDR3 loop spans 15 amino acids. The CDR3 sequence is CAISSDRGRKNIQYF. The CDR3 DNA sequence: TGTGCCATCAGCAGCGACAGGGGGCGCAAAAACATTCAGTACTTC.

The rearrangement links TRBV28 to TRBJ1-4; D uncertain. CDR3 size: 15 residues. Trimming removed 1 base at V and 8 bases at J, with 14 bases between. Looked up from germline, CDR1 is MDHEN and CDR2 is SYDVKM. CDR3 loop: CASSLLGNRDEKLFF. The CDR3 region has the DNA TGTGCCAGCAGTTTATTAGGGAACAGAGACGAAAAACTGTTTTTT.

This clone has only a few counts. This chain joins TRBV14 and TRBJ2-3; D is uncertain. From germline, CDR1 is SGHDN and CDR2 FVKESK. There are 15 residues in the CDR3. Trimming took 4 bases from V and 0 from J, leaving 11 bases between them. CDR3 sequence: CASSPGSPSTDTQYF. The CDR3 coding sequence is TGTGCCAGCAGCCCTGGGTCACCTAGCACAGATACGCAGTATTTT.

This rearrangement joins TRBV4-3 to TRBJ1-1, with 9 positions matching TRBD1. The CDR3 spans 16 residues. Germline CDR1 and CDR2: LGHNA and YSLEER. Trimming took 2 bases from V and 1 from J; bases not matched to a gene: 5. In DNA, the CDR3 is TGCGCCAGCAGCCAATGGGACAGGGCCTCGAACACTGAAGCTTTCTTT. This translates into CASSQWDRASNTEAFF.

This chain uses TRBV29-1 with TRBJ1-4; 8 bases are a match to TRBD1. The J segment lost 7 bases and the V segment lost 6 bases, leaving 4 bases of the junction unmatched. This CDR3 is 12 amino acids long. The germline CDR1 and CDR2 sequences are SQVTM and ANQGSEA. CDR3 protein: CSVGTGREKLFF. CDR3 nucleotide sequence: TGCAGCGTCGGGACAGGACGTGAAAAACTGTTTTTT.

The CDR3 DNA is TGCGCCAGCAGCTCGGGACAGGGGGGCACAGATACGCAGTATTTT. It translates to CASSSGQGGTDTQYF. V and J are TRBV5-1 and TRBJ2-3; 11 nucleotides align to TRBD1. Trimming took 3 bases from V and 1 from J; bases not matched to a gene: 1. The germline V gene has CDR1 SGHRS and CDR2 YFSETQ. This CDR3 region has 15 residues. Full variable domain (missing parts from reference TRBV5-1 and TRBJ2-3): KAGVTQTPRYLIKTRGQQVTLSCSPISGHRSVSWYQQTPGQGLQFLFEYFSETQRNKGNFPGRFSGRQFSNSRSEMNVSTLELGDSALYLCASSSGQGGTDTQYFGPGTRLTVL.

The chain joins TRBV5-4 to TRBJ1-6; D remains ambiguous. Germline V gene sequence: CDR1 SGHNT, CDR2 YYREEE (reference sequence). V was pared by 3 bases and J by 6 bases, with 16 bases between. CDR3 length: 16 residues. Here the CDR3 DNA reads TGTGCCAGCAGCTCGGGCCTTACCTGGGGTAATTCACCCCTCCACTTT. Amino acid sequence: CASSSGLTWGNSPLHF.

The chain employs TRBV28 and TRBJ2-7; perhaps TRBD2 as D (7 bases). V lost 2 bases to trimming and J lost 7 bases, with 18 bases between them. CDR1 is MDHEN and CDR2 is SYDVKM in the germline V gene. This CDR3 spans 15 amino acids. This chain's CDR3 is CASSLAKGGPSEQYV. CDR3 coding DNA: TGTGCCAGCAGTTTAGCCAAGGGGGGGCCCTCTGAGCAGTACGTC.

The V call is TRBV9, the J call TRBJ1-1; D gene ambiguous. The CDR3 contains 13 residues. Trimming left V 4 bases short and J 0 bases short, with 7 bases between. Germline CDR1 SGDLS, CDR2 YYNGEE. In DNA form, the CDR3 reads TGTGCCAGCAGCCCTGGCTTGAACACTGAAGCTTTCTTT. This encodes CASSPGLNTEAFF.

Concerning this clone: The same CDR3 is also encoded by other DNA sequences in this sample. The chain links TRBV2 to TRBJ1-1, with D possibly TRBD1 on 5 matching bases. CDR3 length: 13 residues. Germline V lookup: CDR1 SNHLY, CDR2 FYNNEI. The V and J ends lost 6 bases and 1 base respectively, with 9 bases between them. The CDR3 DNA is TGTGCCAGCAGGACAGACCCGAACACTGAAGCTTTCTTT. It codes for CASRTDPNTEAFF. Based on the CDR3 plus reference TRBV2 and TRBJ1-1, the full variable domain is EPEVTQTPSHQVTQMGQEVILRCVPISNHLYFYWYRQILGQKVEFLVSFYNNEISEKSEIFDDQFSVERPDGSNFTLKIRSTKLEDSAMYFCASRTDPNTEAFFGQGTRLTVV.

Points on this clone: The sample contains more than one DNA sequence encoding this CDR3. V is TRBV15 and J is TRBJ1-2, with TRBD1 matching 9 bases. V shed 0 bases and J 8 bases; nucleotides not matched to a gene: 4. The CDR3 has 14 residues. CDR1 and CDR2 from the germline V gene are LNHNV and YYDKDF (reference sequence). The CDR3 protein is CATSRDRTGDGYTF. The CDR3 DNA sequence: TGTGCCACCAGCAGAGATAGGACAGGGGACGGCTACACCTTC.

In its sample, this clone was seen once. The rearrangement uses TRBV6-1 and TRBJ2-1, with 11 bases that match TRBD2. CDR1 MNHNS and CDR2 SASEGT come from the germline V gene. CDR3 length equals 15 residues. The V segment lost 0 bases and the J segment 12 bases; nucleotides outside the gene matches: 7. CDR3: CASSEASGGAFVQFF. In DNA, the CDR3 is TGTGCCAGCAGTGAAGCTAGCGGGGGGGCGTTTGTGCAGTTCTTC.

The chain links TRBV7-2 to TRBJ2-3; a weak D match, TRBD2 (5 bases). Trimming removed 7 bases from V and 0 bases from J, with 17 bases in between. CDR1 SGHTA and CDR2 FQGNSA come from the germline V gene. The CDR3 totals 16 residues. The CDR3 bases are TGTGCCAGCAAATTGGAAGCGGTGTCTAGCACAGATACGCAGTATTTT. It codes for CASKLEAVSSTDTQYF.

This clone was detected only once. The gene calls are TRBV5-1 and TRBJ2-5; a weak D match, TRBD2 (5 bases). The V end was cut by 0 bases, the J end by 11 bases, with 14 bases between. The V gene's germline CDR1 is SGHRS and CDR2 YFSETQ. The CDR3 has 13 residues. The CDR3 nucleotides read TGCGCCAGCAGCTTGGACAGCTTTGGGGAGCAGTACTTC. It translates to CASSLDSFGEQYF.

The genes are TRBV2 and TRBJ2-5; either TRBD1 or TRBD2 may supply D (5 bases each). Trimming removed 6 bases from V and 1 base from J, with 15 bases in between. Germline V gene sequence: CDR1 SNHLY, CDR2 FYNNEI. This CDR3 is 15 amino acids long. The CDR3 nucleotides are TGTGCCAGCAGAAGGGACCGACAGATCCAAGAGACCCAGTACTTC. Translated: CASRRDRQIQETQYF.

Concerning this clone itself: One end of the junction varies from germline; a read error may be responsible. The chain couples TRBV18 to TRBJ1-1; 9 bases are shared with TRBD1. The CDR3 totals 12 residues. Germline CDR1 and CDR2: KGHSH and LQKENI. The CDR3 DNA is TGTGCCAGCTCACCACCCCGGGACAGGGTTAGATTT. It codes for CASSPPRDRVRF.

The chain is built from TRBV4-1 and TRBJ1-6, with D possibly TRBD1 on 6 matching bases. CDR3 length: 18 residues. V gave up 0 bases and J gave up 2 bases, with 14 bases separating them. Germline CDR1 MGHRA, CDR2 YSYEKL. The CDR3 reads CASSQDPAGGAYNSPLHF. The CDR3 nucleotides read TGCGCCAGCAGCCAAGATCCAGCCGGGGGCGCCTATAATTCACCCCTCCACTTT.

The chain joins TRBV2 to TRBJ2-6, with TRBD1 identical over 7 bases. J was trimmed by 0 bases and V by 9 bases; bases with no gene match: 11. Germline V lookup: CDR1 SNHLY, CDR2 FYNNEI. CDR3 length equals 17 residues. CDR3 protein: CARGGPYTSSGANVLTF. In DNA form, the CDR3 reads TGTGCCAGAGGGGGCCCCTACACTAGCTCTGGGGCCAACGTCCTGACTTTC.

This chain joins TRBV18 and TRBJ1-1; no firm D call. The CDR3 is 14 residues long. Germline V gene lookup returns CDR1 KGHSH and CDR2 LQKENI. V lost 6 bases and J lost 6, with 17 bases in between. CDR3 coding DNA: TGTGCCAGCTCCTACGACCCCCGGAGCGCTGAAGCTTTCTTT. This codes for CASSYDPRSAEAFF.

The V and J genes are TRBV7-2 and TRBJ2-5; 10 bases fit TRBD2. V lost 4 bases, J lost 2 bases, and 16 bases stayed unmatched. The V gene's germline CDR1 is SGHTA and CDR2 FQGNSA. CDR3 size: 19 residues. The CDR3 reads CASSSPVGPSGGYQETQYF. CDR3 bases: TGTGCCAGCAGCTCCCCTGTGGGGCCTAGCGGGGGTTATCAAGAGACCCAGTACTTC. The complete variable domain, with remaining parts taken from reference TRBV7-2 and TRBJ2-5, reads GAGVSQSPSNKVTEKGKDVELRCDPISGHTALYWYRQSLGQGLEFLIYFQGNSAPDKSGLPSDRFSAERTGGSVSTLTIQRTQQEDSAVYLCASSSPVGPSGGYQETQYFGPGTRLLVL.

This clone was picked up a small number of times. The chain links TRBV28 to TRBJ1-5; 7 bases are a match to TRBD1. With V trimmed by 8 bases and J by 2 bases, 3 bases remained unmatched. This CDR3 is 13 amino acids long. The germline V gene encodes CDR1 MDHEN and CDR2 SYDVKM. In DNA, the CDR3 is TGTGCCAGCGTAGGGACAGGCAATCAGCCCCAGCATTTT. This encodes CASVGTGNQPQHF.

This chain links TRBV30 with TRBJ2-7; D not certain. V lost 2 bases, J lost 0 bases, and 5 bases lay in between. Germline CDR1 reads GTSNPN; CDR2 reads SVGIG (reference sequence). The CDR3 spans 12 residues. For the CDR3, the DNA is TGTGCCTGGAGTTGGAGCTCCTACGAGCAGTACTTC. Protein product: CAWSWSSYEQYF.